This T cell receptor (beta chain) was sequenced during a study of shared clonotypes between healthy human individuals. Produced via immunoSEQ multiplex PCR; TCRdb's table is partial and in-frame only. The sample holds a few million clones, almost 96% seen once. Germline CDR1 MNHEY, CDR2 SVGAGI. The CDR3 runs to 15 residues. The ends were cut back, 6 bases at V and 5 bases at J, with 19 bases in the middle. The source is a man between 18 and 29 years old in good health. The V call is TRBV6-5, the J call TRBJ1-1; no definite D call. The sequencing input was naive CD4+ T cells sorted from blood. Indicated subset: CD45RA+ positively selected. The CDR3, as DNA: TGTGCCAGCAGCCCTCCGGGTCTCGAGGGTACTGAAGCTTTCTTT. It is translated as CASSPPGLEGTEAFF.